This TCR beta chain was retrieved from a study of T cell responses to AZD1222 COVID-19 vaccine. Libraries were prepared by immunoSEQ multiplex PCR; TCRdb keeps only in-frame clonotypes and omits some of them. The sample has 150,000 to 200,000 clones; approximately 92% are singletons. Points on this clone: Its target is unknown.

CDR1 and CDR2 from the germline V gene are SGHDN and FVKESK. The CDR3 sequence is 15 residues long. The V segment lost 1 base and the J segment 6 bases; nucleotides outside the gene matches: 6. Study-wide findings and caveats: There were mostly white British donors and more females than males, and clonal diversity was possibly underestimated.

Sequencing used peripheral blood, obtained 28 days after the second dose of the MenACWY control vaccine. The TCR originated in an adult who received the MenACWY meningococcal vaccine as a control. This chain uses TRBV14 with TRBJ1-2; 9 positions agree with TRBD1. CDR3 nucleotide sequence: TGTGCCAGCAGCCAAGTACAGGGGGCGCTGAATGGCTACACCTTC. This gives the protein CASSQVQGALNGYTF.